The rows below give T cell receptor beta chains drawn from one sample of a study of blood T cells in healthy people across ages. Via MiXCR, TCRdb re-called the 5' RACE reads, giving one row per CDR3 protein. The sample lists approximately 680,000 distinct CDR3 sequences, about 32% occurring once. The source material was blood. All receptors derive from an elderly woman in good health. Each CDR3 is given with its conserved first and last residue. Each record gives: V gene, CDR3 length, clone size, J gene, D gene, CDR3 DNA, CDR3 protein. D genes are given only for firm matches. Size is stated for part of the rows, as once, few or many counts, or as a class when the clone is expanded.

>TRBV30|14|.|TRBJ2-3|.
TGTGCCTGGAGTGTAGACAGGAGCACAGATACGCAGTATTTT
CAWSVDRSTDTQYF
>TRBV5-6|14|many|TRBJ1-2|.
TGTGCCAGCAGCCGCCCCCCAGGGTCGGAAGGCTACACCTTC
CASSRPPGSEGYTF
>TRBV7-2|14|.|TRBJ2-7|.
TGTGCCAGCAGCTCTACGGCAGGGACCTACGGGCAGTACTTC
CASSSTAGTYGQYF
>TRBV19|13|many|TRBJ2-2|TRBD2
TGTGCCACTTCGACTAGCGGGGGTAGGGAGCTGTTTTTT
CATSTSGGRELFF
>TRBV7-9|15|.|TRBJ1-2|.
TGTGCCAGCAGCTCCCGGGAAGTGGGGGCACGAGGCTACACCTTC
CASSSREVGARGYTF
>TRBV13|16|.|TRBJ2-7|.
TGTGCCAACAGCTTAGGCATAGGGGAAATGGGCTACGAGCAGTACTTC
CANSLGIGEMGYEQYF
>TRBV7-2|15|many|TRBJ1-4|TRBD1
TGTGCCAGCAGCTGGGGACAGGGGACTAGTGAAAAACTGTTTTTT
CASSWGQGTSEKLFF
>TRBV7-2|12|once|TRBJ2-3|.
TGTGCCACAGGACCTCGCCGGGATACGCAGTATTTT
CATGPRRDTQYF
>TRBV7-9|16|.|TRBJ1-4|.
TGTGCCAGCAGCCTGCTCTTGGGGAGGGCTAATGGAAAACTGTTTTTT
CASSLLLGRANGKLFF
>TRBV20-1|17|.|TRBJ2-1|.
TGCAGTGCTAGAGCACAGGAAAGGGTTAGCTCCTACAATGAGCAGTTCTTC
CSARAQERVSSYNEQFF
>TRBV29-1|10|many|TRBJ1-2|.
TGCAGCGTTGCGTCAGGGGACTACACCTTC
CSVASGDYTF
>TRBV13|15|.|TRBJ2-5|.
TGTGCCAGCAGCTCCCTTAGGTTGGGGACGGAGACCCAGTACTTC
CASSSLRLGTETQYF
>TRBV9|17|many|TRBJ2-3|.
TGTGCCAGCAGCGTAATGACAGAAAGGATGGCCACAGATACGCAGTATTTT
CASSVMTERMATDTQYF
>TRBV20-1|15|many|TRBJ2-6|.
TGCAGTGCCACCCCACAGGGATCTGGGGCCAACGTCCTGACTTTC
CSATPQGSGANVLTF
>TRBV5-1|13|.|TRBJ1-1|.
TGCGCCAGCAGCTTAAGCTGGGCCACTGAAGCTTTCTTT
CASSLSWATEAFF
>TRBV11-2|16|few|TRBJ2-2|TRBD1
TGTGCCAGCAGTTCATACGGGACAGGGAACACCGGGGAGCTGTTTTTT
CASSSYGTGNTGELFF
>TRBV6-5|17|many|TRBJ1-5|TRBD1
TGTGCCAGCAGTTCGGGACAGGGGCGTTTTAGCAATCAGCCCCAGCATTTT
CASSSGQGRFSNQPQHF
>TRBV15|18|few|TRBJ2-6|TRBD1
TGTGCCACCAGCGTAGCCGGGACAGGGTACTCTGGGGCCAACGTCCTGACTTTC
CATSVAGTGYSGANVLTF
>TRBV7-2|17|.|TRBJ1-3|.
TGTGCCAGCAGCCCCCGGTGGGCTTTCAGCTCTGGAAACACCATATATTTT
CASSPRWAFSSGNTIYF
>TRBV7-2|14|.|TRBJ2-2|TRBD1
TGTGCCAGCAGCTTGACAGGGGCGAGCGGGGAGCTGTTTTTT
CASSLTGASGELFF
>TRBV5-1|13|many|TRBJ1-1|.
TGCGCCAGCAGTCGTGGGGGGGACACTGAAGCTTTCTTT
CASSRGGDTEAFF
>TRBV24-1|17|few|TRBJ2-7|TRBD2
TGTGCCACCAGTGAAAACTCAATAGCGGGGGCCTACAATGAGCAGTACTTC
CATSENSIAGAYNEQYF
>TRBV7-9|17|few|TRBJ1-1|TRBD1
TGTGCCAGCAGCCCTTGGGACAGGGGGCGGGTGATTAGTGAAGCTTTCTTT
CASSPWDRGRVISEAFF
>TRBV7-2|15|many|TRBJ2-5|TRBD2
TGTGCCAGCAGCTTAGAAGGGACTAGCGGGGAGACCCAGTACTTC
CASSLEGTSGETQYF
>TRBV5-1|16|many|TRBJ2-1|TRBD2
TGCGCCAGCAGCTACACCGGGACTAGCATTTTCAATGAGCAGTTCTTC
CASSYTGTSIFNEQFF
>TRBV28|14|few|TRBJ1-6|.
TGTGCCAGCAGTCCGCACAGGGACTATTCACCCCTCCACTTT
CASSPHRDYSPLHF
>TRBV20-1|13|many|TRBJ2-1|TRBD1
TGCAGCGCCCGTGGGACAGTTACAAGTGAGCAGTTCTTC
CSARGTVTSEQFF
>TRBV2|15|few|TRBJ1-5|.
TGTGCCAGCAGTGAACTCGTGAGAAGCAATCAGCCCCAGCATTTT
CASSELVRSNQPQHF
>TRBV5-1|14|once|TRBJ2-7|TRBD1
TGCGCCAGCAGCTGGGGACAGGGGGCCGGCGAGCAGTACTTC
CASSWGQGAGEQYF
>TRBV12-3/TRBV12-4|15|.|TRBJ2-1|TRBD2
TGTGCCACCAGGTCCCAGGGACTAGCATCCAATGAGCAGTTCTTC
CATRSQGLASNEQFF
>TRBV7-2|15|many|TRBJ1-2|.
TGTGCCAGCACCCCCCGAAGGGAGTCGGACTATGGCTACACCTTC
CASTPRRESDYGYTF
>TRBV9|15|few|TRBJ2-5|TRBD2
TGTGCCAGCAGCGTAGCGGGGGGGCTAGGAGAGACCCAGTACTTC
CASSVAGGLGETQYF
>TRBV11-2|17|many|TRBJ2-5|TRBD2
TGTGCCAGCAGCTTAGTAACGACCGGGACTAGCGGGGAGACCCAGTACTTC
CASSLVTTGTSGETQYF
>TRBV9|13|many|TRBJ2-5|.
TGTGCCAGCAGCCTACAGGGCCGGGGGACCCAGTACTTC
CASSLQGRGTQYF
>TRBV27|14|many|TRBJ1-5|.
TGTGCCAGCAGAGCGGACTCAGTCAATCAGCCCCAGCATTTT
CASRADSVNQPQHF
>TRBV20-1|14|.|TRBJ1-6|.
TGCAGTGCTAGTCCCGGCGGAGAGAATTCACCCCTCCACTTT
CSASPGGENSPLHF
>TRBV3-1|13|.|TRBJ2-3|.
TGTGCCAGCAGCCAAACCCTAGGAGACACGCAGTATTTT
CASSQTLGDTQYF
>TRBV5-1|14|few|TRBJ1-1|.
TGCGCCAGCAGCATATCGGTCGGGGTTGGTGAAGCTTTCTTT
CASSISVGVGEAFF
>TRBV2|11|.|TRBJ2-7|.
TGTGCCAGCAGTGTGTCGCACGAGCAGTACTTC
CASSVSHEQYF
>TRBV28|12|.|TRBJ2-3|.
TGTGCCAGCCGGGGGAGCACAGATACGCAGTATTTT
CASRGSTDTQYF
>TRBV15|12|many|TRBJ2-7|.
TGTGCCACCAGCAGAGGTGCCTACGAGCAGTACTTC
CATSRGAYEQYF
>TRBV28|16|few|TRBJ1-2|.
TGTGCCAGCAGTTTAGCACTCAGGGTGTTGGGGTATGGCTACACCTTC
CASSLALRVLGYGYTF
>TRBV4-3|15|.|TRBJ1-5|.
TGCGCCAGCAGCCATCTCCGGGACCCAGCTCGGCCCCAGCATTTT
CASSHLRDPARPQHF
>TRBV3-1|16|.|TRBJ2-1|TRBD2
TGTGCCAGCAGACTTATAGCGGGGGGGCTGGAAAATGAGCAGTTCTTC
CASRLIAGGLENEQFF
>TRBV7-3|17|many|TRBJ2-3|TRBD2
TGTGCCAGCAGCACCTCTAGCGGGGAACCGAGGACAGATACGCAGTATTTT
CASSTSSGEPRTDTQYF
>TRBV4-3|16|many|TRBJ2-3|.
TGCGCCAGCAGCCAACGAGAGGGCTGGGGCACAGATACGCAGTATTTT
CASSQREGWGTDTQYF
>TRBV5-1|15|.|TRBJ1-2|TRBD1
TGCGCCAGCAGCGGGGGACAGGGCAACATCTATGGCTGCACCTTC
CASSGGQGNIYGCTF
>TRBV20-1|15|few|TRBJ1-6|.
TGCAGTGCTAGTAAGGGGAGCTCCTATAATTCACCCCTCCACTTT
CSASKGSSYNSPLHF
>TRBV27|16|few|TRBJ1-2|TRBD1
TGTGCCAGCAGATCAAACCACAGGGGGGAGAGCTATGGCTACACCTTC
CASRSNHRGESYGYTF